This T cell receptor beta chain comes out of a study of cytomegalovirus exposure and HLA in healthy donors. Sequencing was performed with immunoSEQ multiplex PCR; in TCRdb, only in-frame clones are kept and a portion is missing. The sample shows 150,000 to 200,000 clones, around four fifths of them seen only once. Input material: PBMCs. The origin of this receptor is a man aged 25-45 years in good health and CMV-seropositive.

The CDR3 nucleotides read TGTGCCAGCAGTGAACCGTATAACAGGGGGGGAGGCTACACCTTC. It codes for CASSEPYNRGGGYTF. The V call is TRBV25-1, the J call TRBJ1-2; TRBD1 agrees at 8 bases. The CDR3 consists of 15 residues. CDR1 is MGHDK, CDR2 SYGVNS, per germline. The V gene end was trimmed by 2 bases and the J gene end by 8 bases; junction bases not matched to a gene: 10.